Below, one T cell receptor (beta chain) is given with its context. It was RNA transcripts that yielded the amplified TCR beta CDR3 regions. The study used the HTBI primer set for a first-round RT-PCR of the TCR CDR3. From the multiplex PCR reads, TCRdb called clonotypes with MiXCR, one entry per CDR3 protein. The profile shows over 250,000 distinct CDR3 sequences, 20% to 30% of them singletons. This sample is drawn from a study of T cells in Graves' hyperthyroidism and ophthalmopathy. CDR3 length: 14 residues. The trim removed 10 bases at V and 1 base at J, leaving 5 bases unmatched. From germline, CDR1 is ENHRY and CDR2 SYGVKD.

The J gene is TRBJ2-7, the V gene TRBV10-3; TRBD2 aligns across 12 bases. The sequencing input was blood. This TCR was recovered from a man aged 35-49 years with Graves' hyperthyroidism that later progressed to Graves' ophthalmopathy. CDR3 sequence reads: CATDTSGRSYEQYF. For the CDR3, the DNA is TGTGCCACGGATACTAGCGGGAGGTCCTACGAGCAGTACTTC.